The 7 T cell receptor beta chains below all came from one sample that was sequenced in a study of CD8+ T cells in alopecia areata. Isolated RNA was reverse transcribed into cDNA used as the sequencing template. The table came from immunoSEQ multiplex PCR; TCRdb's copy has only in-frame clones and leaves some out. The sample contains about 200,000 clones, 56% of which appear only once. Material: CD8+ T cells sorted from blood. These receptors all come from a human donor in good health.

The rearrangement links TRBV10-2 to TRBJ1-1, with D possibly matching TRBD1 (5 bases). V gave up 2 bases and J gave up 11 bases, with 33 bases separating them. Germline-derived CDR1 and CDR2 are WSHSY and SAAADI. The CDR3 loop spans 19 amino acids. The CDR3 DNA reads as TGCGCCAGCAGTGAGACGGGTCAGGGCCATGAAGTTGATCGAGTCGGGGCTTTCTTT. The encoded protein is CASSETGQGHEVDRVGAFF.

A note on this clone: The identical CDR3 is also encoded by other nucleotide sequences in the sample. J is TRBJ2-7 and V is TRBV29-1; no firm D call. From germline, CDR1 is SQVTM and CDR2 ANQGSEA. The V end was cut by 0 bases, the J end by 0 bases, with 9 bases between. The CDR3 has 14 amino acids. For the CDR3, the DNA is TGCAGCGTTGAAGACGGGCGAAGCTCCTACGAGCAGTACTTC. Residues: CSVEDGRSSYEQYF.

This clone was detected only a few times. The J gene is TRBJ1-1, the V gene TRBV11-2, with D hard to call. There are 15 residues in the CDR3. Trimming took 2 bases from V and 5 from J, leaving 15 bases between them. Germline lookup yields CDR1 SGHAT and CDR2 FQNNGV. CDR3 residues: CASSLYPGGETEAFF. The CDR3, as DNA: TGTGCCAGCAGCTTATATCCGGGCGGGGAAACTGAAGCTTTCTTT.

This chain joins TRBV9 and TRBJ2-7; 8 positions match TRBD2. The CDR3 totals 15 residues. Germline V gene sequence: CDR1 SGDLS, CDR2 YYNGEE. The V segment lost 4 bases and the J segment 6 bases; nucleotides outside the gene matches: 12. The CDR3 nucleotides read TGTGCCAGCAGCCCTCAGGCCGCCGCGGGGGGCGAGCAGTACTTC. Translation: CASSPQAAAGGEQYF.

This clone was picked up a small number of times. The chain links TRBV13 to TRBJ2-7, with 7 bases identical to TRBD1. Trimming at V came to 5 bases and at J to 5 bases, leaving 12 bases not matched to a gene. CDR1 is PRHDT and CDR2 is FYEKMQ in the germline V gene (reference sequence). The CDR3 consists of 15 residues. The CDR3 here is CASSPRKGATHEQYF. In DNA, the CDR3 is TGTGCCAGCAGCCCCCGAAAGGGGGCGACCCACGAGCAGTACTTC. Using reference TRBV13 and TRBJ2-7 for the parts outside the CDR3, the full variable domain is AAGVIQSPRHLIKEKRETATLKCYPIPRHDTVYWYQQGPGQDPQFLISFYEKMQSDKGSIPDRFSAQQFSDYHSELNMSSLELGDSALYFCASSPRKGATHEQYFGPGTRLTVT.

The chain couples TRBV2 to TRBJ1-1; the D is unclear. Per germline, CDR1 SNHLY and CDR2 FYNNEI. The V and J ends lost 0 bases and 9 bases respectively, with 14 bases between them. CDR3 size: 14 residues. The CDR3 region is CASSEAQESPQAFF. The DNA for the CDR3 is TGTGCCAGCAGTGAAGCGCAGGAGAGTCCCCAAGCTTTCTTT.

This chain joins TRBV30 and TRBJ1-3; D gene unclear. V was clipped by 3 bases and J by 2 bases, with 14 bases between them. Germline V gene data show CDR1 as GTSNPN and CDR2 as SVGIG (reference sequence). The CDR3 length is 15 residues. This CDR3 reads CAWRNIPGAGNTIYF. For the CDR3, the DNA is TGTGCCTGGAGGAATATCCCGGGAGCTGGAAACACCATATATTTT.